A selection of T cell receptor beta chains follows, all from one sample in a study of T cell responses to AZD1222 COVID-19 vaccine. Clones were sequenced by immunoSEQ multiplex PCR, and TCRdb holds only the in-frame ones, with some missing. The sample shows 75,000 to 90,000 clones, 70% to 90% of them seen only once. The sample in question was peripheral blood, obtained 28 days after the second AZD1222 dose. The receptors derive from an adult who received the AZD1222 COVID-19 vaccine. The CDR3 runs from the conserved cysteine through the conserved F or W. A D gene is named only where the DNA matches it firmly. The listing skips clone size in some rows; elsewhere it reads once, few, many or a size class.

TRBV19	TRBJ1-2	TRBD1	-	CASSFGQGFRDGYTF	TGTGCCAGTAGTTTCGGACAGGGATTTAGAGATGGCTACACCTTC
TRBV28	TRBJ2-7	TRBD1	-	CASSGQASAYEQYF	TGTGCCAGCAGTGGACAGGCCTCGGCCTACGAGCAGTACTTC
TRBV7-2	TRBJ2-1	TRBD1	-	CASSLTGQGISGDEQFF	TGTGCCAGCAGCTTGACAGGACAGGGGATTTCTGGTGATGAGCAGTTCTTC
TRBV7-2	TRBJ2-1	TRBD2	-	CASSPRSSGRAGRYNEQFF	TGTGCCAGCAGCCCCCGCTCTAGCGGGAGGGCCGGTCGGTACAATGAGCAGTTCTTC
TRBV30	TRBJ2-5	-	-	CAWRYGGGQTQYF	TGTGCCTGGAGGTACGGGGGCGGACAGACCCAGTACTTC
TRBV7-2	TRBJ2-5	-	once	CASSAQVKETQYF	TGTGCCAGCAGCGCACAGGTTAAAGAGACCCAGTACTTC
TRBV12-5	TRBJ1-1	-	-	CASGFEYTEAFF	TGTGCTAGTGGTTTCGAATACACTGAAGCTTTCTTT
TRBV6-5	TRBJ2-5	-	-	CASTRSEGTQYF	TGTGCCAGCACCCGCTCCGAGGGGACCCAGTACTTC
TRBV19	TRBJ1-1	-	few	CASTSMGRTTEAFF	TGTGCCAGTACAAGCATGGGGCGGACGACTGAAGCTTTCTTT
TRBV11-3	TRBJ1-2	-	-	CASSLDQYGYTF	TGTGCCAGCAGCTTAGACCAGTATGGCTACACCTTC
TRBV4-1	TRBJ1-2	-	-	CASSQGLGFNYGYTF	TGCGCCAGCAGCCAAGGGTTGGGGTTTAACTATGGCTACACCTTC
TRBV4-3	TRBJ1-1	TRBD1	-	CASSQAGQAENTEAFF	TGCGCCAGCAGCCAAGCCGGACAGGCCGAGAACACTGAAGCTTTCTTT
TRBV7-9	TRBJ2-5	TRBD1	-	CASSPDRGRVGVIETQYF	TGTGCCAGCAGCCCGGACAGGGGGAGGGTCGGGGTCATAGAGACCCAGTACTTC
TRBV7-8	TRBJ1-4	-	-	CASTRAGIGKLFF	TGTGCCAGCACCCGAGCAGGAATAGGAAAACTGTTTTTT
TRBV5-1	TRBJ2-1	-	-	CASSLAGSGAYNEQFF	TGCGCCAGCAGCTTGGCCGGTTCGGGAGCTTACAATGAGCAGTTCTTC
TRBV6-2/TRBV6-3	TRBJ2-1	-	-	CASSYSSVNEQFF	TGTGCCAGCAGTTACTCGTCAGTCAATGAGCAGTTCTTC
TRBV6-2/TRBV6-3	TRBJ1-1	-	once	CASSYSRGTEAFF	TGTGCCAGCAGTTACTCCCGGGGCACTGAAGCTTTCTTT
TRBV28	TRBJ2-5	TRBD2	-	CASSGGTSGETQYF	TGTGCCAGCAGTGGAGGGACTAGCGGAGAGACCCAGTACTTC
TRBV5-1	TRBJ1-1	-	-	CASSSIQNTEAFF	TGCGCCAGCAGCTCAATCCAAAACACTGAAGCTTTCTTT
TRBV19	TRBJ1-5	-	few	CASSLNSNQPQHF	TGTGCCAGTAGTTTGAATAGCAATCAGCCCCAGCATTTT
TRBV30	TRBJ1-5	-	-	CAWSGGSPSNQPQHF	TGTGCCTGGAGCGGTGGGTCTCCGAGCAATCAGCCCCAGCATTTT
TRBV2	TRBJ1-1	-	few	CASSEWTEAFF	TGTGCCAGCAGTGAGTGGACTGAAGCTTTCTTT
TRBV6-1	TRBJ1-5	-	few	CASSEALQGLSNQPQHF	TGTGCCAGCAGTGAAGCGCTTCAGGGTTTAAGCAATCAGCCCCAGCATTTT
TRBV4-3	TRBJ1-3	-	-	CASSRDTSGNTIYF	TGCGCCAGCAGCCGGGACACCTCTGGAAACACCATATATTTT
TRBV7-9	TRBJ2-4	TRBD1	-	CASSRPGTGIGAKNIQYF	TGTGCCAGCAGCCGTCCCGGGACAGGGATCGGGGCCAAAAACATTCAGTACTTC
TRBV7-6	TRBJ2-5	-	-	CASSLTEGAGETQYF	TGTGCCAGCAGCTTAACTGAAGGAGCGGGAGAGACCCAGTACTTC
TRBV28	TRBJ2-3	-	-	CASSLYGQARDSDFTDTQYF	TGTGCCAGCAGTTTATACGGACAGGCCAGGGACTCGGATTTCACAGATACGCAGTATTTT
TRBV19	TRBJ2-7	-	-	CASSMQGVAYEQYF	TGTGCCAGTAGTATGCAAGGGGTTGCCTACGAGCAGTACTTC
TRBV4-1	TRBJ2-1	-	-	CASSQVLGQSNEQFF	TGCGCCAGCAGCCAAGTCCTGGGGCAGTCTAATGAGCAGTTCTTC
TRBV6-5	TRBJ1-1	TRBD1	few	CASKRQGTEAFF	TGTGCCAGCAAGCGACAGGGCACTGAAGCTTTCTTT
TRBV28	TRBJ1-2	-	-	CASGGEIYGYTF	TGTGCCAGCGGGGGGGAAATCTATGGCTACACCTTC
TRBV5-8	TRBJ2-2	-	-	CASSLYRAGELFF	TGTGCCAGCAGCTTGTATAGGGCCGGGGAGCTGTTTTTT
TRBV18	TRBJ1-1	TRBD1	-	CASSPDLGQEAFF	TGTGCCAGCTCACCGGATTTGGGACAGGAAGCTTTCTTT
TRBV3-1/TRBV3-2	TRBJ1-1	-	-	CASSQVGMNTEAFF	TGTGCCAGCAGCCAAGTGGGGATGAACACTGAAGCTTTCTTT
TRBV24-1	TRBJ2-1	TRBD2	-	CATSADLSGAYNEQFF	TGTGCCACCAGTGCGGACCTTAGCGGGGCCTACAATGAGCAGTTCTTC
TRBV24-1	TRBJ1-5	TRBD1	-	CATSDSGQGAGQPQHF	TGTGCCACCAGTGATTCGGGGCAGGGGGCAGGTCAGCCCCAGCATTTT
TRBV7-9	TRBJ1-2	-	-	CASSLEVYGYTF	TGTGCCAGCAGCTTGGAGGTCTATGGCTACACCTTC
TRBV19	TRBJ1-2	TRBD1	-	CASTSGDRVYGYTF	TGTGCCAGTACGAGTGGTGACAGGGTGTATGGCTACACCTTC
TRBV24-1	TRBJ2-2	-	-	CATSEAANTGELFF	TGTGCCACCAGTGAGGCAGCGAACACCGGGGAGCTGTTTTTT
TRBV6-5	TRBJ1-4	TRBD1	-	CASSYSDRGLEKLFF	TGTGCCAGCAGTTACTCGGACAGGGGGCTGGAAAAACTGTTTTTT